This note documents a single T cell receptor (beta chain) sequence. TCRdb reanalysed the 5' RACE reads using MiXCR and keeps one entry per CDR3 protein. In the table there are under 500,000 distinct CDR3 sequences, around 20% of which are singletons. The length of the CDR3 is 16 residues. This sample is drawn from a study of T cells after yellow fever vaccination. This chain joins TRBV21-1 and TRBJ2-6. TRBV21-1 is tagged as a pseudogene. The sample was PBMCs, taken before the yellow fever booster vaccination. The receptor was derived from a young man who received the YFV17D yellow fever vaccine. The CDR3 reads CASSKGLGPGANVLTF. The DNA of the CDR3 is TGTGCCAGCAGCAAAGGATTGGGTCCTGGGGCCAACGTCCTGACTTTC.